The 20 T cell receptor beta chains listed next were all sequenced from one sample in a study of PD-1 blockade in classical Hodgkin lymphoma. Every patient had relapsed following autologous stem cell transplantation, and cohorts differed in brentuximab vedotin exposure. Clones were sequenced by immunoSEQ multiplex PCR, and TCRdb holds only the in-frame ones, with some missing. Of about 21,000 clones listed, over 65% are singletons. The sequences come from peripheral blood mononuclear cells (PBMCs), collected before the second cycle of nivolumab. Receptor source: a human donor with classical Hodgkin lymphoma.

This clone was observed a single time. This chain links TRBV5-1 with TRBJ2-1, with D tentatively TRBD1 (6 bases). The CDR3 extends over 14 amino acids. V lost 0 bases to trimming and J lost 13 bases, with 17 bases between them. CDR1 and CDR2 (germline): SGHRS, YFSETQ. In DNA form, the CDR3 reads TGCGCCAGCAGCTTGGGGGGGCCGACAGGTTCTCAGTTCTTC. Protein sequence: CASSLGGPTGSQFF.

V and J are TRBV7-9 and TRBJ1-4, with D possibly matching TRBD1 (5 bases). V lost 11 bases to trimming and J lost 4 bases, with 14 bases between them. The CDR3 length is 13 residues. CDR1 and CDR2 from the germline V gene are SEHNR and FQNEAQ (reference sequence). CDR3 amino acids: CAGAGTDNEKLFF. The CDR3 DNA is TGTGCCGGTGCCGGGACGGATAATGAAAAACTGTTTTTT.

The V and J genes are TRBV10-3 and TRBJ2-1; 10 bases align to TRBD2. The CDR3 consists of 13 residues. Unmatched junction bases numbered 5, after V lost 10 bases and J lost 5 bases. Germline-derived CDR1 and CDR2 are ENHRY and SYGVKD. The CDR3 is CATGTSDNNEQFF. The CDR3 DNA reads TGTGCCACGGGGACTAGCGATAACAATGAGCAGTTCTTC.

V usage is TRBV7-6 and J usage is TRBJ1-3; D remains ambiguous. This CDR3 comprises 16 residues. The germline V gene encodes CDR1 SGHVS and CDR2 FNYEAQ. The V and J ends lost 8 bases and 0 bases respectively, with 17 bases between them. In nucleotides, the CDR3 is TGTGCCAGCGCGCCCGGCGGCAGATACTCTGGAAACACCATATATTTT. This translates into CASAPGGRYSGNTIYF.

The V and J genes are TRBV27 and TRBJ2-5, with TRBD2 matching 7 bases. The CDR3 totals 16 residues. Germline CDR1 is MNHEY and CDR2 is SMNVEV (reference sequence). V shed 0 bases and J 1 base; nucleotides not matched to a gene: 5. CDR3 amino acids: CASSLSGGSPQETQYF. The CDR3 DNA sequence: TGTGCCAGCAGTTTATCTGGCGGGAGCCCCCAAGAGACCCAGTACTTC.

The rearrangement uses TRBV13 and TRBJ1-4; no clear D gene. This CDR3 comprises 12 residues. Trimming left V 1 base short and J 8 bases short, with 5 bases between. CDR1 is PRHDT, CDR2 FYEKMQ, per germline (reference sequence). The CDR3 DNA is TGTGCCAGCAGCTTAGTTGGGGAAAAACTGTTTTTT. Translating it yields CASSLVGEKLFF.

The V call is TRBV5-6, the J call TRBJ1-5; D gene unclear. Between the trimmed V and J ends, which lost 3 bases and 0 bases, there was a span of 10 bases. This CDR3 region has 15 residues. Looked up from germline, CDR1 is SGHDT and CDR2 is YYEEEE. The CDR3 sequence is CASSSGAISNQPQHF. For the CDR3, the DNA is TGTGCCAGCAGCTCGGGTGCAATTAGCAATCAGCCCCAGCATTTT.

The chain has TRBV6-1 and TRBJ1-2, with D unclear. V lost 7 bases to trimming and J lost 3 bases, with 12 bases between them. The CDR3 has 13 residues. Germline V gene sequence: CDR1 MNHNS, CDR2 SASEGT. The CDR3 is CASNPTGDYGYTF. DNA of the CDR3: TGTGCCAGCAATCCTACTGGGGACTATGGCTACACCTTC.

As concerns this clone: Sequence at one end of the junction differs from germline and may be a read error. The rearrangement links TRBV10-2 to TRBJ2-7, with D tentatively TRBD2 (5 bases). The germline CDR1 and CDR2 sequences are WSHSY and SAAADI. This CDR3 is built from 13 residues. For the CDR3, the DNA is TGCACCAGCGGCAGGCACTATACCTACGAGCAGTACTTC. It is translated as CTSGRHYTYEQYF.

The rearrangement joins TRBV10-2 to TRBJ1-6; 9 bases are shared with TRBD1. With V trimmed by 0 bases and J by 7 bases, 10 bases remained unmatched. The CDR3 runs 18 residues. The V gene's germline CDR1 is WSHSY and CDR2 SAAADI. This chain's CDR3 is CASSESGTGYKLNSPLHF. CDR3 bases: TGCGCCAGCAGTGAGTCCGGGACAGGGTATAAATTGAATTCACCCCTCCACTTT.

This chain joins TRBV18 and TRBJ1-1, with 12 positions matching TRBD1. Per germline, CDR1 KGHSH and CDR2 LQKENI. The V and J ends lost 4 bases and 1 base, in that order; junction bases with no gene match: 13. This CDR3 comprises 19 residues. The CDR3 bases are TGTGCCAGCTCACTATACCAGTTAGGGACAGGGGGCACGAACACTGAAGCTTTCTTT. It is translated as CASSLYQLGTGGTNTEAFF.

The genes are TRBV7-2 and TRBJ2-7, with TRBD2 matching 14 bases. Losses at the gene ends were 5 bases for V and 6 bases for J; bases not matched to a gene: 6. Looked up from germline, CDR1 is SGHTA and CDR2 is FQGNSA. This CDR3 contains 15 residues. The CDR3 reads CASSPGTSGRGEQYF. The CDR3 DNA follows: TGTGCCAGCAGCCCAGGGACTAGCGGGAGAGGCGAGCAGTACTTC.

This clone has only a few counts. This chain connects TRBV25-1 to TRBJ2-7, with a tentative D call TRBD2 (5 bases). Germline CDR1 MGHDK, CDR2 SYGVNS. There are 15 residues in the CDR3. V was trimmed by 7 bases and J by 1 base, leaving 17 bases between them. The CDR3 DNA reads TGTGCCAGCAAGCCCGGTGGACTCCCTTCCTACGAGCAGTACTTC. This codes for CASKPGGLPSYEQYF.

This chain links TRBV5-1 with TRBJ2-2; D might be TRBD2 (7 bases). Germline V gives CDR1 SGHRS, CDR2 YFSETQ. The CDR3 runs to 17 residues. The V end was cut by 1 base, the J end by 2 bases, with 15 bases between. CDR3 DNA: TGCGCCAGCAGCTTGCGGGGGGCAGGGTCCAACACCGGGGAGCTGTTTTTT. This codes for CASSLRGAGSNTGELFF.

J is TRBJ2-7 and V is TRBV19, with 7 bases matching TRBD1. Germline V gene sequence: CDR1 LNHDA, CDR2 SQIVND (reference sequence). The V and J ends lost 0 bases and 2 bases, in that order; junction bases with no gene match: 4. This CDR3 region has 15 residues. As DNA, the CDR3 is TGTGCCAGTAGTATAGAGGCTAGGGGGCCCTACGAGCAGTACTTC. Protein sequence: CASSIEARGPYEQYF. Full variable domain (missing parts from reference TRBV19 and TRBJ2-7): DGGITQSPKYLFRKEGQNVTLSCEQNLNHDAMYWYRQDPGQGLRLIYYSQIVNDFQKGDIAEGYSVSREKKESFPLTVTSAQKNPTAFYLCASSIEARGPYEQYFGPGTRLTVT.

The CDR3 DNA reads as TGTGCCAGCAGTGATCAGATGTCCCCCCTCCACTTT. It codes for CASSDQMSPLHF. The chain couples TRBV2 to TRBJ1-6, with D hard to call. The CDR3 sequence is 12 residues long. Trimming removed 3 bases at V and 13 bases at J, with 10 bases between. CDR1 is SNHLY, CDR2 FYNNEI, per germline.

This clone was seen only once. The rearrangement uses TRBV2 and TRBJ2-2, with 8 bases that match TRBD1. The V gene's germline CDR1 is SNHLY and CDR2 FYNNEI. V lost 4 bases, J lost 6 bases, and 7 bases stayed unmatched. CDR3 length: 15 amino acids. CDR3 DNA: TGTGCCAGCAGTGGGGGACAGGTTGCGCCCGGGGAGCTGTTTTTT. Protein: CASSGGQVAPGELFF.

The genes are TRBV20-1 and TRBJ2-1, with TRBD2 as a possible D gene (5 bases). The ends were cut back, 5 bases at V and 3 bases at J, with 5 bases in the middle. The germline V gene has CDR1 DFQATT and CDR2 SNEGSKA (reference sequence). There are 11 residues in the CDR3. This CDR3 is CSAGSYNEQFF. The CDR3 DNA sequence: TGCAGTGCTGGGAGCTACAATGAGCAGTTCTTC.

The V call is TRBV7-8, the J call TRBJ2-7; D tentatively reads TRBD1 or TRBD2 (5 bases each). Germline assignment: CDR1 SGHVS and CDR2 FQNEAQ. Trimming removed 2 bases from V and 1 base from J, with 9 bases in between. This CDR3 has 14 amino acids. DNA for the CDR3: TGTGCCAGCAGCTTACGCAGGGAGTCCTACGAGCAGTACTTC. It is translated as CASSLRRESYEQYF.

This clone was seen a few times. This CDR3 is CATSSPRTANTGELFF. CDR3 nucleotides: TGTGCCACCAGCAGTCCCCGGACAGCAAACACCGGGGAGCTGTTTTTT. The V call is TRBV15, the J call TRBJ2-2, with D possibly being TRBD1 (6 bases). Germline lookup yields CDR1 LNHNV and CDR2 YYDKDF (reference sequence). The CDR3 contains 16 residues. V lost 3 bases, J lost 2 bases, and 13 bases lay in between.